Listed here are 20 T cell receptor beta chains from one sample, sequenced in a study of cytomegalovirus exposure and HLA in healthy donors. Primers for the PCR totalled 60 Vbeta and 13 Jbeta. The assay was immunoSEQ multiplex PCR, and TCRdb's table has in-frame clones only and misses some. The repertoire holds some 150,000 clones, with 77% as singletons. The sequencing sample was made of PBMCs. The receptors shown here come from a woman in her thirties in good health and CMV-seronegative.

The genes are TRBV4-1 and TRBJ2-1, with TRBD2 matching 12 bases. This CDR3 region has 16 residues. V lost 0 bases, J lost 7 bases, and 4 bases stayed unmatched. The germline CDR1 and CDR2 sequences are MGHRA and YSYEKL. CDR3: CASSQDVTSGRNEQFF. CDR3 coding DNA: TGCGCCAGCAGCCAAGATGTGACTAGCGGGAGAAATGAGCAGTTCTTC.

The chain's CDR3 is CARGHGGRKLTDTQYF. In DNA, the CDR3 is TGTGCCAGGGGGCACGGGGGGCGGAAACTAACAGATACGCAGTATTTT. The gene calls are TRBV19 and TRBJ2-3; D is perhaps TRBD2 (7 bases). The CDR3 loop spans 16 amino acids. Trimming removed 9 bases at V and 3 bases at J, with 22 bases between. Germline V gives CDR1 LNHDA, CDR2 SQIVND (reference sequence).

A note on this clone: Other nucleotide sequences from this sample produce the same CDR3. V and J are TRBV5-1 and TRBJ2-5; 8 bases are a match to TRBD1. Trimming took 1 base from V and 5 from J; bases not matched to a gene: 4. This CDR3 contains 14 residues. Per germline, CDR1 SGHRS and CDR2 YFSETQ. CDR3 sequence: CASSLSTGEETQYF. CDR3 bases: TGCGCCAGCAGCTTGTCGACAGGGGAGGAGACCCAGTACTTC.

The chain employs TRBV7-3 and TRBJ2-1; 7 positions match TRBD2. After removal of 1 base from V and 2 bases from J, the junction contained 5 bases not matched to a gene. From germline, CDR1 is SGHTA and CDR2 FQGTGA. The CDR3 totals 16 residues. The CDR3 coding sequence is TGTGCCAGCAGCTTAAGGCGGGAGAGCACCTACAATGAGCAGTTCTTC. Its protein is CASSLRRESTYNEQFF.

The V gene is TRBV2, the J gene TRBJ1-1; a possible D gene is TRBD1 (6 bases). The CDR3 spans 17 residues. CDR1 and CDR2 from the germline V gene are SNHLY and FYNNEI. Trimming pared 10 bases from V and 0 bases from J, leaving 24 bases between. This CDR3 is CAIKGITGTNLNTEAFF. The CDR3 DNA reads TGTGCCATCAAGGGGATTACAGGGACCAACTTGAACACTGAAGCTTTCTTT.

This clone came up once. V gene TRBV9 combines with J gene TRBJ2-2, with 9 bases fitting TRBD1. V lost 0 bases to trimming and J lost 4 bases; unmatched junction nucleotides: 16. Germline lookup yields CDR1 SGDLS and CDR2 YYNGEE. This CDR3 comprises 20 residues. The DNA for the CDR3 is TGTGCCAGCAGCGTAGGACGACCGGGACAGGGTGGAGGAAGCACCGGGGAGCTGTTTTTT. Translated: CASSVGRPGQGGGSTGELFF.

The rearrangement joins TRBV5-6 to TRBJ1-5; 7 bases fit TRBD1. The J segment lost 0 bases and the V segment lost 2 bases, leaving 5 bases of the junction unmatched. The CDR3 is made up of 16 amino acids. Per germline, CDR1 SGHDT and CDR2 YYEEEE. DNA for the CDR3: TGTGCCAGCAGCTTCTGGACAGGCTATAGCAATCAGCCCCAGCATTTT. Amino acid sequence: CASSFWTGYSNQPQHF.

The genes are TRBV7-6 and TRBJ1-2; D may be TRBD1 (6 bases). V was trimmed by 5 bases and J by 4 bases, leaving 14 bases between them. Germline CDR1 is SGHVS and CDR2 is FNYEAQ. This CDR3 has 14 residues. The CDR3 sequence is CASSGRGGSYGYTF. The CDR3 coding sequence is TGTGCCAGCAGCGGAAGGGGGGGAAGCTATGGCTACACCTTC.

The chain combines TRBV10-3 with TRBJ2-5, with TRBD2 identical over 14 bases. V dropped 5 bases and J dropped 5; count of bases not matched to a gene: 13. Looked up from germline, CDR1 is ENHRY and CDR2 is SYGVKD. CDR3 length: 18 amino acids. CDR3: CAISQFSGLAGERETQYF. Written as DNA, the CDR3 is TGTGCCATCAGTCAATTTTCGGGACTAGCGGGGGAGCGGGAGACCCAGTACTTC.

This rearrangement joins TRBV28 to TRBJ1-2, with unresolved D. Trimming removed 10 bases from V and 2 bases from J, with 14 bases in between. There are 13 residues in the CDR3. Germline V gene lookup returns CDR1 MDHEN and CDR2 SYDVKM. CDR3 nucleotide sequence: TGTGCCACCCAAATACCAGTGAACTATGGCTACACCTTC. Protein: CATQIPVNYGYTF.

The V call is TRBV2, the J call TRBJ2-3; maybe TRBD2 (5 bases). The CDR3 is 15 residues long. The germline V gene has CDR1 SNHLY and CDR2 FYNNEI. V lost 1 base, J lost 0 bases, and 8 bases lay in between. The CDR3 loop is CASSEVRTSTDTQYF. The CDR3 DNA is TGTGCCAGCAGTGAAGTTCGGACTAGCACAGATACGCAGTATTTT.

The CDR3 DNA sequence: TGTGCCAGCTCACCCCGAGCGGTTCTATCCTACAATGAGCAGTTCTTC. This encodes CASSPRAVLSYNEQFF. The chain recombines TRBV18 with TRBJ2-7, with D possibly being TRBD2 (5 bases). Matching the DNA end better, TRBJ2-1 makes the J call doubtful. The CDR3 length is 16 residues. Germline V gene sequence: CDR1 KGHSH, CDR2 LQKENI.

J is TRBJ1-1 and V is TRBV15, with D possibly matching TRBD1 (5 bases). The CDR3 contains 17 residues. V shed 0 bases and J shed 4 bases, with 18 bases lying between them. CDR1 and CDR2 (germline): LNHNV, YYDKDF (reference sequence). The CDR3 is CATSRDGGVVRGTEAFF. CDR3 sequence (DNA): TGTGCCACCAGCAGAGATGGGGGGGTAGTAAGGGGCACTGAAGCTTTCTTT.

The chain recombines TRBV2 with TRBJ2-5; tentative D call: TRBD1 (6 bases). This CDR3 contains 11 residues. V lost 6 bases to trimming and J lost 4 bases, with 6 bases between them. Looked up from germline, CDR1 is SNHLY and CDR2 is FYNNEI. As DNA, the CDR3 is TGTGCCAGCAGACAGGGAGAGACCCAGTACTTC. Its translation is CASRQGETQYF.

This clone has more than one count but fewer than ten. The J gene is TRBJ1-1, the V gene TRBV16; D may be TRBD1 (6 bases). From germline, CDR1 is KGHSY and CDR2 FQNENV. The V gene lost 0 bases and the J gene lost 13 bases, with 15 bases spanning the gap. CDR3 length equals 13 residues. CDR3 coding DNA: TGTGCCAGCAGCCAATCGGGGGCAGGGGCAGGTTTCTTT. Translating it yields CASSQSGAGAGFF.

The chain recombines TRBV18 with TRBJ1-1, with D possibly being TRBD1 (5 bases). The CDR3 sequence is 14 residues long. Germline CDR1 KGHSH, CDR2 LQKENI. Deletions cut 2 bases from V and 3 bases from J, with 10 bases between. The CDR3 DNA reads as TGTGCCAGCTCACCATCCGGGGGGGACACTGAAGCTTTCTTT. This translates into CASSPSGGDTEAFF.

The V and J genes are TRBV6-6 and TRBJ1-5, with D possibly being TRBD1 (6 bases). CDR1 is MNHNY and CDR2 is SVGAGI in the germline V gene (reference sequence). The CDR3 loop spans 16 amino acids. Deletions cut 1 base from V and 3 bases from J, with 13 bases between. The CDR3 coding sequence is TGTGCCAGCAGTTACTTTCGGACAGATCCCAATCAGCCCCAGCATTTT. Its protein is CASSYFRTDPNQPQHF.

This clone has just a few counts. The chain uses TRBV5-4 and TRBJ2-1; the match to TRBD2 covers 11 bases. Germline-derived CDR1 and CDR2 are SGHNT and YYREEE (reference sequence). V dropped 4 bases and J dropped 3; count of bases not matched to a gene: 9. This CDR3 comprises 17 residues. DNA for the CDR3: TGTGCCAGCAGCGAACTAATAGCGGGAGGGATCTACAATGAGCAGTTCTTC. As protein: CASSELIAGGIYNEQFF.

The chain is built from TRBV16 and TRBJ2-1; TRBD2 matches 7 bases. The V and J ends lost 4 bases and 1 base, in that order; junction bases with no gene match: 4. CDR3 length: 15 amino acids. Looked up from germline, CDR1 is KGHSY and CDR2 is FQNENV. Here the CDR3 reads CASSPSGVSYNEQFF. The CDR3 DNA reads TGTGCCAGCAGCCCGAGCGGGGTATCCTACAATGAGCAGTTCTTC. The variable domain in full, with the rest retrieved from reference TRBV16 and TRBJ2-1, is GEEVAQTPKHLVRGEGQKAKLYCAPIKGHSYVFWYQQVLKNEFKFLISFQNENVFDETGMPKERFSAKCLPNSPCSLEIQATKLEDSAVYFCASSPSGVSYNEQFFGPGTRLTVL.

This rearrangement joins TRBV15 to TRBJ1-2; TRBD1 matches at 7 bases. CDR3 length: 15 residues. V was clipped by 4 bases and J by 1 base; unmatched bases: 6. Germline loops: CDR1 LNHNV, CDR2 YYDKDF (reference sequence). DNA of the CDR3: TGTGCCACCAGCACGATACAGGGGAATAACTATGGCTACACCTTC. Its protein product is CATSTIQGNNYGYTF.